The 27 T cell receptor beta chains below were found in one sample sequenced in a study of T-cell reconstitution after alpha-beta-depleted transplantation in children. Unique molecular identifiers were incorporated into the prepared TCRbeta library. TCRdb reprocessed the PCR reads via MiXCR and lists one record per CDR3 protein. The top ten hold around 2.2% of the sample, which has over 450,000 distinct CDR3 sequences, roughly a tenth seen once. Sequenced here: PBMCs, sampled before TCRalphabeta/CD19-depleted stem cell transplant. These receptors came from a child aged 2 to 9 with inherited bone marrow failure, due to receive a stem cell transplant.

The rearrangement uses TRBV5-5 and TRBJ2-5, with D unresolved. V was shortened by 2 bases and J by 0 bases, with 5 bases between the two germline ends. Per the germline V gene, CDR1 is SGHKS and CDR2 is YYEKEE (reference sequence). The CDR3 totals 13 residues. CDR3 in amino acids: CASSFSNQETQYF. CDR3 sequence (DNA): TGTGCCAGCAGCTTCTCCAACCAAGAGACCCAGTACTTC.

At least ten counts were recorded for this clonotype. The chain has TRBV20-1 and TRBJ2-5; D possibly corresponds to TRBD1 (6 bases). The CDR3 sequence is 13 residues long. Germline V CDR1 and CDR2: DFQATT, SNEGSKA (reference sequence). V was clipped by 5 bases and J by 2 bases, with 12 bases between them. This chain's CDR3 is CSALRDTQETQYF. The CDR3 nucleotides are TGCAGTGCTTTAAGGGACACACAAGAGACCCAGTACTTC.

This clonotype was seen many times. The chain combines TRBV6-1 with TRBJ2-7; a weak D match, TRBD1 (5 bases). Trimming cost V 6 bases and J 0 bases, with 9 bases left between them. This CDR3 has 13 residues. Per germline, CDR1 MNHNS and CDR2 SASEGT. CDR3 residues: CASRTDSSYEQYF. The CDR3 DNA is TGTGCCAGCAGGACCGACAGCTCCTACGAGCAGTACTTC.

The chain employs TRBV2 and TRBJ2-3, with no clear D. The CDR3 loop spans 12 amino acids. The germline V and J ends were trimmed by 4 bases and 4 bases, with 6 bases remaining between them. In germline, CDR1 is SNHLY, CDR2 FYNNEI. The CDR3 DNA reads as TGTGCCAGCAGTGGTCCATCAGATACGCAGTATTTT. Translation: CASSGPSDTQYF. The variable domain in full, with the rest retrieved from reference TRBV2 and TRBJ2-3, is EPEVTQTPSHQVTQMGQEVILRCVPISNHLYFYWYRQILGQKVEFLVSFYNNEISEKSEIFDDQFSVERPDGSNFTLKIRSTKLEDSAMYFCASSGPSDTQYFGPGTRLTVL.

The gene calls are TRBV12-3 or TRBV12-4 and TRBJ1-5, with D maybe TRBD1 (6 bases). The CDR3 loop spans 15 amino acids. The V and J ends lost 7 bases and 7 bases respectively, with 20 bases between them. CDR3 sequence (DNA): TGTGCCAGCACCCCCGGGGGGCTAAGTTGGCAGCCCCAGCATTTT. Translated: CASTPGGLSWQPQHF.

This clonotype was observed many times. V gene TRBV29-1 combines with J gene TRBJ2-7; 10 nucleotides line up with TRBD1. Germline V gene sequence: CDR1 SQVTM, CDR2 ANQGSEA. V dropped 7 bases and J dropped 0; count of bases not matched to a gene: 3. The CDR3 totals 13 residues. CDR3 bases: TGCAGCGCGACAGGGGGCCCCTCCTACGAGCAGTACTTC. Protein sequence: CSATGGPSYEQYF.

The CDR3 reads CASSFPGGPYEQYF. The CDR3 coding sequence is TGTGCCAGCAGCTTCCCGGGAGGGCCGTACGAGCAGTACTTC. The chain joins TRBV7-9 to TRBJ2-7, with 8 bases identical to TRBD2. V dropped 3 bases and J dropped 4; count of bases not matched to a gene: 5. Germline values: CDR1 SEHNR, CDR2 FQNEAQ (reference sequence). The CDR3 has 14 amino acids.

V gene TRBV7-9 combines with J gene TRBJ2-2; D ambiguous. CDR3 length equals 12 residues. The V end lost 3 bases, the J end lost 6 bases, and 5 bases lay between the germline ends. Per the germline V gene, CDR1 is SEHNR and CDR2 is FQNEAQ (reference sequence). The CDR3 is CASSFISGELFF. The CDR3 region has the DNA TGTGCCAGCAGCTTCATATCCGGGGAGCTGTTTTTT.

Ten or more counts support this clonotype. This chain uses TRBV15 with TRBJ1-6; D is possibly TRBD1 (6 bases). Trimming took 0 bases from V and 6 from J, leaving 9 bases between them. The CDR3 covers 15 residues. Germline V gives CDR1 LNHNV, CDR2 YYDKDF (reference sequence). The CDR3 is CATSRERGLNSPLHF. Written as DNA, the CDR3 is TGTGCCACCAGCAGAGAACGGGGGCTTAATTCACCCCTCCACTTT. Full variable domain (missing parts from reference TRBV15 and TRBJ1-6): DAMVIQNPRYQVTQFGKPVTLSCSQTLNHNVMYWYQQKSSQAPKLLFHYYDKDFNNEADTPDNFQSRRPNTSFCFLDIRSPGLGDTAMYLCATSRERGLNSPLHFGNGTRLTVT.

This clonotype was picked up many times. The chain joins TRBV6-2 or TRBV6-3 to TRBJ1-1, with D possibly being TRBD1 (5 bases). Germline CDR1 reads MNHEY; CDR2 reads SVGEGT. V gave up 0 bases and J gave up 4 bases, with 15 bases separating them. The length of the CDR3 is 16 residues. The CDR3 reads CASSYSPLQVGTEAFF. Here the CDR3 DNA reads TGTGCCAGCAGTTACTCGCCCCTACAGGTGGGCACTGAAGCTTTCTTT.

This clonotype appeared many times. The V gene is TRBV7-2, the J gene TRBJ2-3; maybe TRBD2 (7 bases). Germline CDR1 reads SGHTA; CDR2 reads FQGNSA. The length of the CDR3 is 16 residues. V gave up 3 bases and J gave up 6 bases, with 19 bases separating them. Here the CDR3 DNA reads TGTGCCAGCAGCTTGGGGGGGCTACGATCTAGGGATACGCAGTATTTT. It encodes CASSLGGLRSRDTQYF.

The sample holds a few counts of this clonotype. V usage is TRBV4-1 and J usage is TRBJ2-2, with TRBD2 matching over 12 bases. Looked up from germline, CDR1 is MGHRA and CDR2 is YSYEKL. V was pared by 4 bases and J by 3 bases, with 9 bases of the junction left unmatched. The length of the CDR3 is 18 residues. The CDR3 DNA reads as TGCGCCAGCAGCCTTATTCTAGCGGGAGGGCCCTACACCGGGGAGCTGTTTTTT. Translated, it gives CASSLILAGGPYTGELFF.

This clonotype was counted a few times. The CDR3 reads CASSLGYMADTQYF. The CDR3 DNA is TGTGCCAGCAGTTTAGGGTACATGGCAGATACGCAGTATTTT. The chain joins TRBV12-3 or TRBV12-4 to TRBJ2-3, with no clear D. The CDR3 length is 14 residues. Trimming removed 1 base from V and 4 bases from J, with 9 bases in between.

This clonotype has a count of ten or more. The chain combines TRBV12-3 or TRBV12-4 with TRBJ2-7; D may be TRBD1 (6 bases). With 3 bases removed from V and 5 bases from J, the gap between germline ends came to 14 bases. The CDR3 extends over 14 amino acids. CDR3 sequence: CASSFPRTVDEQYF. The DNA for the CDR3 is TGTGCCAGCAGTTTTCCCCGGACAGTCGACGAGCAGTACTTC.

This clonotype was seen more than once but under ten times. The CDR3 nucleotides read TGCAGTGCTAGAGATCGGCGACTAGCGGGAGTGGATACGCAGTATTTT. This gives the protein CSARDRRLAGVDTQYF. This chain uses TRBV20-1 with TRBJ2-3; 12 bases are shared with TRBD2. The CDR3 covers 16 residues. Germline CDR1 reads DFQATT; CDR2 reads SNEGSKA (reference sequence). After removal of 0 bases from V and 6 bases from J, the junction contained 7 bases not matched to a gene.

This clonotype was detected many times. This chain uses TRBV3-1 with TRBJ2-7, with 7 bases aligning to TRBD1. V was clipped by 4 bases and J by 0 bases; unmatched bases: 6. The CDR3 loop spans 15 amino acids. Looked up from germline, CDR1 is LGHDT and CDR2 is YNNKEL (reference sequence). The CDR3 nucleotides read TGTGCCAGCAGCCCGTACAGGGGCCTCTCCTACGAGCAGTACTTC. Residues: CASSPYRGLSYEQYF.

This clonotype was observed a handful of times. The J gene is TRBJ1-6, the V gene TRBV27; perhaps TRBD1 as D (6 bases). V gave up 5 bases and J gave up 10 bases, with 18 bases separating them. CDR3 length: 15 amino acids. The germline gives CDR1 MNHEY, CDR2 SMNVEV (reference sequence). Here the CDR3 DNA reads TGTGCCAGCAGTACCGAGACAGGCCCCTTCTCACCCCTCCACTTT. Translated, it gives CASSTETGPFSPLHF.

The rearrangement links TRBV20-1 to TRBJ1-1; 7 bases match TRBD1. Germline V gene lookup returns CDR1 DFQATT and CDR2 SNEGSKA (reference sequence). V dropped 6 bases and J dropped 6; count of bases not matched to a gene: 10. This CDR3 has 13 residues. The CDR3, as DNA: TGCAGTGCAGAGGGACAGCTGGGACCTGAAGCTTTCTTT. Residues: CSAEGQLGPEAFF.

This clonotype was detected many times. The rearrangement links TRBV27 to TRBJ1-2; 8 positions agree with TRBD1. The V gene end was trimmed by 5 bases and the J gene end by 5 bases; junction bases not matched to a gene: 7. Germline CDR1 and CDR2: MNHEY and SMNVEV (reference sequence). The CDR3 length is 14 residues. CDR3: CASSPTGVGYGYTF. In DNA, the CDR3 is TGTGCCAGCAGTCCGACAGGGGTCGGATATGGCTACACCTTC.

A note on this clonotype: A much larger clone lies a single base off, so this may be a read error. The rearrangement joins TRBV6-2 or TRBV6-3 to TRBJ2-1, with 14 bases lining up with TRBD2. CDR1 and CDR2 (germline): MNHEY, SVGEGT. This CDR3 comprises 18 residues. The CDR3: CTSSYRPGTSGSYGEQFF. CDR3 DNA sequence: TGTACCAGCAGTTACCGTCCCGGGACTAGCGGGAGTTATGGTGAGCAGTTCTTC.

This clonotype was picked up many times. V gene TRBV7-9 combines with J gene TRBJ1-4; TRBD1 matches 7 bases. CDR3 length: 16 amino acids. The J segment lost 8 bases and the V segment lost 4 bases, leaving 13 bases of the junction unmatched. From germline, CDR1 is SEHNR and CDR2 FQNEAQ (reference sequence). For the CDR3, the DNA is TGTGCCAGCAGCTCATATGTGACAGGGTTTCAGGAAAAACTGTTTTTT. Residues: CASSSYVTGFQEKLFF. The full variable domain, rest sourced from reference TRBV7-9 and TRBJ1-4, is DTGVSQNPRHKITKRGQNVTFRCDPISEHNRLYWYRQTLGQGPEFLTYFQNEAQLEKSRLLSDRFSAERPKGSFSTLEIQRTEQGDSAMYLCASSSYVTGFQEKLFFGSGTQLSVL.

This clonotype was observed many times. This rearrangement joins TRBV12-3 or TRBV12-4 to TRBJ2-7; the match to TRBD1 covers 10 bases. The CDR3 contains 15 residues. The V gene end was trimmed by 6 bases and the J gene end by 5 bases; junction bases not matched to a gene: 10. The CDR3 region is CASSYSGTGAHEQYF. CDR3 sequence (DNA): TGTGCCAGCAGCTATTCCGGGACAGGGGCCCACGAGCAGTACTTC.

This clonotype was seen a handful of times. The J gene is TRBJ2-7, the V gene TRBV7-2; 12 bases match TRBD1. This CDR3 is 15 amino acids long. Germline CDR1 reads SGHTA; CDR2 reads FQGNSA. V was clipped by 4 bases and J by 2 bases; unmatched bases: 3. The CDR3 nucleotides read TGTGCCAGCAGCTGGGGACAGGGGGCACCCTACGAGCAGTACTTC. It is translated as CASSWGQGAPYEQYF.

This clonotype was seen ten or more times. V gene TRBV27 combines with J gene TRBJ2-7; 7 bases are a match to TRBD1. The germline gives CDR1 MNHEY, CDR2 SMNVEV (reference sequence). Unmatched junction bases numbered 12, after V lost 6 bases and J lost 4 bases. The length of the CDR3 is 15 residues. Here the CDR3 reads CASSVRTGPRYEQYF. In DNA, the CDR3 is TGTGCCAGCAGCGTGCGGACAGGACCCCGATACGAGCAGTACTTC.

The rearrangement joins TRBV4-2 to TRBJ2-2; 12 nucleotides match TRBD2. J was trimmed by 14 bases and V by 4 bases; bases with no gene match: 8. This CDR3 has 14 residues. CDR1 and CDR2 from the germline V gene are LGHNA and YNFKEQ. The CDR3 region is CASSPRRLAGVLFF. The DNA of the CDR3 is TGTGCCAGCAGCCCGAGAAGACTAGCGGGAGTACTGTTTTTT.

This clonotype came up many times. This chain connects TRBV5-6 to TRBJ2-3; possibly TRBD2 for D (6 bases). This CDR3 is 14 amino acids long. CDR1 and CDR2 from the germline V gene are SGHDT and YYEEEE. V was pared by 2 bases and J by 3 bases, with 10 bases between. The CDR3 region is CASSFFGGTDTQYF. The CDR3 region has the DNA TGTGCCAGCAGCTTCTTCGGGGGTACAGATACGCAGTATTTT.

There are many counts of this clonotype. CDR3 loop: CASSQGRQGSTDTQYF. CDR3 nucleotides: TGCGCCAGCAGCCAAGGCAGACAGGGGAGCACAGATACGCAGTATTTT. This chain links TRBV4-3 with TRBJ2-3; 8 bases are a match to TRBD1. This CDR3 contains 16 residues. The J segment lost 0 bases and the V segment lost 1 base, leaving 3 bases of the junction unmatched. Germline V lookup: CDR1 LGHNA, CDR2 YSLEER.